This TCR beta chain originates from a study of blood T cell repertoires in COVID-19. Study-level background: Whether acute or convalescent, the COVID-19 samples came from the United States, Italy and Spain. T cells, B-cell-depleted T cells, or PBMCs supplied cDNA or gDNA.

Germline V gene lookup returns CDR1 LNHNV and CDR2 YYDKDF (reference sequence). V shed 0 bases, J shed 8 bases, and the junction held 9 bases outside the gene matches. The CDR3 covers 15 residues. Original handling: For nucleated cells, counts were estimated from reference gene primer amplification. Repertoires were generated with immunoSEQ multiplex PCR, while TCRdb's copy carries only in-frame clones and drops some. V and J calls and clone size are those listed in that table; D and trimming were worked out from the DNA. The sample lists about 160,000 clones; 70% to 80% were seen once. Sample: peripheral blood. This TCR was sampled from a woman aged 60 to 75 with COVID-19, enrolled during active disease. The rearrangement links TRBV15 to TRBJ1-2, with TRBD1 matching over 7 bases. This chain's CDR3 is CATSRDGNRGGGYTF. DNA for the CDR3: TGTGCCACCAGCAGAGATGGGAACAGGGGAGGAGGCTACACCTTC.